The rows below give T cell receptor beta chains drawn from one sample of a study of identical twins. TCRdb re-called the 5' RACE reads with MiXCR, one entry per CDR3 protein. The top ten hold 0.5% to 0.65% of the sample, which has 450,000 or so distinct CDR3 sequences, over 12% seen once. The data were also submitted as part of a second study, on yellow fever vaccine responses in identical twins.

Sequencing was performed on CD4+ T cells sorted from blood. The receptors originated from a woman aged 18-35 years in good health. The CDR3 runs from the conserved cysteine through the conserved F or W. D genes are given only for firm matches. Clone size is given for some rows only: seen once, a few or many times, or a class if the clone is expanded.

clone_size: -
v_call: TRBV4-2
j_call: TRBJ2-7
d_call: TRBD1
cdr3_aa: CASKGTGVYEQYF
cdr3_nt: TGTGCCAGCAAGGGGACAGGGGTCTACGAGCAGTACTTC

clone_size: few
v_call: TRBV20-1
j_call: TRBJ2-5
d_call: -
cdr3_aa: CSANPGRGRSQYF
cdr3_nt: TGCAGTGCTAACCCGGGCCGGGGAAGGTCCCAGTACTTC

clone_size: many
v_call: TRBV20-1
j_call: TRBJ2-5
d_call: -
cdr3_aa: CSAKIAKETQYF
cdr3_nt: TGCAGTGCTAAAATAGCAAAAGAGACCCAGTACTTC

clone_size: -
v_call: TRBV3-1
j_call: TRBJ1-1
d_call: -
cdr3_aa: CASSTENTEAFF
cdr3_nt: TGTGCCAGCAGCACAGAGAACACTGAAGCTTTCTTT

clone_size: many
v_call: TRBV29-1
j_call: TRBJ2-1
d_call: -
cdr3_aa: CSVGHNEQFF
cdr3_nt: TGCAGCGTTGGGCACAATGAGCAGTTCTTC

clone_size: many
v_call: TRBV12-3/TRBV12-4
j_call: TRBJ2-5
d_call: -
cdr3_aa: CASRDGPQETQYF
cdr3_nt: TGTGCCAGCAGGGACGGACCGCAAGAGACCCAGTACTTC

clone_size: few
v_call: TRBV21-1
j_call: TRBJ2-1
d_call: -
cdr3_aa: CASSTAAWGADNEQFF
cdr3_nt: TGTGCCAGCAGCACAGCGGCGTGGGGCGCGGACAATGAGCAGTTCTTC

clone_size: -
v_call: TRBV4-1
j_call: TRBJ2-1
d_call: -
cdr3_aa: CASSFARTDTYNEQFF
cdr3_nt: TGCGCCAGCAGCTTCGCCCGGACAGATACCTACAATGAGCAGTTCTTC

clone_size: -
v_call: TRBV6-1
j_call: TRBJ2-1
d_call: TRBD2
cdr3_aa: CASSRTSGGSNNEQFF
cdr3_nt: TGTGCCAGCAGTCGGACTAGCGGGGGAAGCAACAATGAGCAGTTCTTC

clone_size: -
v_call: TRBV12-3/TRBV12-4
j_call: TRBJ2-5
d_call: TRBD1
cdr3_aa: CASSLRTGGITETQYF
cdr3_nt: TGTGCCAGCAGTCTCCGGACAGGGGGTATCACAGAGACCCAGTACTTC

clone_size: -
v_call: TRBV12-5
j_call: TRBJ2-1
d_call: TRBD2
cdr3_aa: CASGLTPISAGGPNEQFF
cdr3_nt: TGTGCTAGTGGTTTAACCCCAATTTCGGCGGGAGGGCCCAATGAGCAGTTCTTC

clone_size: few
v_call: TRBV4-3
j_call: TRBJ1-2
d_call: -
cdr3_aa: CASSQGNTNTGYTF
cdr3_nt: TGCGCCAGCAGCCAAGGAAACACCAACACTGGCTACACCTTC

clone_size: many
v_call: TRBV6-5
j_call: TRBJ2-3
d_call: TRBD2
cdr3_aa: CASSLLAGGPGDTQYF
cdr3_nt: TGTGCCAGCAGTTTACTAGCGGGGGGGCCGGGAGATACGCAGTATTTT

clone_size: -
v_call: TRBV6-5
j_call: TRBJ2-5
d_call: -
cdr3_aa: CASSGPGTQYF
cdr3_nt: TGTGCCAGCAGTGGTCCAGGGACCCAGTACTTC

clone_size: -
v_call: TRBV27
j_call: TRBJ2-3
d_call: -
cdr3_aa: CASSLWEKGTQYF
cdr3_nt: TGTGCCAGCAGTTTGTGGGAAAAGGGTACGCAGTATTTT

clone_size: -
v_call: TRBV5-1
j_call: TRBJ2-3
d_call: -
cdr3_aa: CASSLGSSTSTDTQYF
cdr3_nt: TGCGCCAGCAGCTTGGGCAGCTCTACTAGCACAGATACGCAGTATTTT

clone_size: few
v_call: TRBV4-3
j_call: TRBJ2-7
d_call: -
cdr3_aa: CASSQDELTGADEQYF
cdr3_nt: TGCGCCAGCAGCCAAGATGAGTTGACTGGTGCCGACGAGCAGTACTTC

clone_size: -
v_call: TRBV5-6
j_call: TRBJ2-1
d_call: -
cdr3_aa: CASSFRPLPNNEQFF
cdr3_nt: TGTGCCAGCAGCTTTAGGCCCCTACCTAACAATGAGCAGTTCTTC

clone_size: few
v_call: TRBV12-3/TRBV12-4
j_call: TRBJ2-3
d_call: -
cdr3_aa: CASTKTAKSTDTQYF
cdr3_nt: TGTGCCAGCACCAAGACAGCCAAGAGCACAGATACGCAGTATTTT

clone_size: -
v_call: TRBV30
j_call: TRBJ2-2
d_call: TRBD1
cdr3_aa: CATQKGTGGSGELFF
cdr3_nt: TGTGCCACCCAAAAAGGGACAGGGGGCTCCGGGGAGCTGTTTTTT

clone_size: -
v_call: TRBV20-1
j_call: TRBJ2-1
d_call: -
cdr3_aa: CSAIASDYNEQFF
cdr3_nt: TGCAGTGCTATCGCAAGCGATTACAATGAGCAGTTCTTC

clone_size: few
v_call: TRBV29-1
j_call: TRBJ2-3
d_call: -
cdr3_aa: CSVTIADTQYF
cdr3_nt: TGCAGCGTCACGATCGCAGATACGCAGTATTTT